Sequencing of this TCR beta chain was carried out in a study of response to subunit inactivated influenza vaccine. The CDR3 sequence is 16 residues long. V shed 3 bases, J shed 4 bases, and the junction held 7 bases outside the gene matches. Germline CDR1 is SGHAT and CDR2 is FQNNGV. Points from the study as a whole: The authors suggested that every seasonal influenza vaccination recruits few new T cells.

As to this clonotype: The antigen remains undetermined.

MiXCR was run by TCRdb on the RT-PCR reads, yielding one entry per CDR3 protein. The profile covers approximately 730,000 distinct CDR3 sequences, with over 11% appearing a single time and 6% to 8% taken by the ten largest. The sample consisted of PBMCs from blood, taken 14 days before vaccination. The clonotype comes from a man aged 45-65 years who received an inactivated influenza vaccine. This sequence joins TRBV11-2 and TRBJ2-7, with 12 bases aligning to TRBD2. In nucleotides, the CDR3 is TGTGCCAGCAGCTTCCTGACTAGCGGGAGTTTATACGAGCAGTACTTC. Translating it yields CASSFLTSGSLYEQYF.